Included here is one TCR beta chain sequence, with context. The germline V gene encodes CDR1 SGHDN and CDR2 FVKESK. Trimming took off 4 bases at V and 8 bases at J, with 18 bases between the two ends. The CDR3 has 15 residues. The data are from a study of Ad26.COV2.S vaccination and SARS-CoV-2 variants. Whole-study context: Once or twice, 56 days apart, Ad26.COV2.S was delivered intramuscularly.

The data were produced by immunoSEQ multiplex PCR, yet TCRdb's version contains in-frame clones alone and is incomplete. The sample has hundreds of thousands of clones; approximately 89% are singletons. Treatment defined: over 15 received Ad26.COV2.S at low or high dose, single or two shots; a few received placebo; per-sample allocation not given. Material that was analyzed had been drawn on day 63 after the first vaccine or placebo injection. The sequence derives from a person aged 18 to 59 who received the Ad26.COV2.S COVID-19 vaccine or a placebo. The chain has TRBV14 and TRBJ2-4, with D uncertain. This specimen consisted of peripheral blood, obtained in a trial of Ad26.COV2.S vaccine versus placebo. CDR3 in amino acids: CASSRRSHPVDIQYF. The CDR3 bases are TGTGCCAGCAGCCGTCGTAGCCACCCGGTGGACATTCAGTACTTC.